The 32 T cell receptor beta chains presented below share a single source sample, sequenced in a study of blood T cell repertoires in COVID-19. TCRdb's table, derived via immunoSEQ multiplex PCR, lists solely in-frame clones and lacks some. The sample lists a few hundred thousand clones, around 90% occurring once. The sample consisted of PBMCs or T cells enriched from blood (not recorded which). The receptors come from a woman aged 18 to 35 with acute COVID-19.

This clone is a singleton in its sample. The CDR3 DNA sequence: TGTGCCAGTAGTATCGCGGTCTTTAACTATGGCTACACCTTC. This translates into CASSIAVFNYGYTF. The chain is built from TRBV19 and TRBJ1-2; D remains unclear. The V gene's germline CDR1 is LNHDA and CDR2 SQIVND (reference sequence). V was clipped by 3 bases and J by 1 base, with 9 bases between them. This CDR3 is 14 amino acids long.

In this sample, this clone turned up once. This chain links TRBV30 with TRBJ1-6, with D tentatively TRBD1 (5 bases). Trimming took 3 bases from V and 7 from J, leaving 10 bases between them. The CDR3 is 13 residues long. Germline V gene data show CDR1 as GTSNPN and CDR2 as SVGIG (reference sequence). CDR3 DNA: TGTGCCTGGAGCTCATCAGGGAATTCACCCCTCCACTTT. It encodes CAWSSSGNSPLHF.

The chain links TRBV7-9 to TRBJ2-7; TRBD1 agrees at 10 bases. There are 14 residues in the CDR3. V lost 5 bases to trimming and J lost 3 bases; unmatched junction nucleotides: 4. Per the germline V gene, CDR1 is SEHNR and CDR2 is FQNEAQ (reference sequence). This chain's CDR3 is CASSPRTGGYEQYF. For the CDR3, the DNA is TGTGCCAGCAGCCCTCGGACAGGGGGCTACGAGCAGTACTTC.

The chain couples TRBV19 to TRBJ1-1, with 7 bases identical to TRBD1. From germline, CDR1 is LNHDA and CDR2 SQIVND (reference sequence). This CDR3 region has 15 residues. V shed 5 bases, J shed 4 bases, and the junction held 10 bases outside the gene matches. CDR3 sequence: CASSQIQGTGTEAFF. In DNA form, the CDR3 reads TGTGCCAGTAGTCAGATACAGGGGACGGGCACTGAAGCTTTCTTT. The variable domain in full, with the rest retrieved from reference TRBV19 and TRBJ1-1, is DGGITQSPKYLFRKEGQNVTLSCEQNLNHDAMYWYRQDPGQGLRLIYYSQIVNDFQKGDIAEGYSVSREKKESFPLTVTSAQKNPTAFYLCASSQIQGTGTEAFFGQGTRLTVV.

V is TRBV10-3 and J is TRBJ2-5; possible D gene TRBD2, 5 bases. The CDR3 runs to 14 residues. V shed 8 bases and J shed 4 bases, with 17 bases lying between them. Germline V lookup: CDR1 ENHRY, CDR2 SYGVKD. CDR3 protein: CAISPLANGETQYF. CDR3 nucleotides: TGTGCCATCTCCCCCTTAGCGAATGGAGAGACCCAGTACTTC.

V usage is TRBV10-2 and J usage is TRBJ2-1, with 8 bases matching TRBD2. Looked up from germline, CDR1 is WSHSY and CDR2 is SAAADI. This CDR3 contains 14 residues. After removal of 4 bases from V and 5 bases from J, the junction contained 4 bases not matched to a gene. In DNA form, the CDR3 reads TGCGCCAGCAGTGGCAGCGGGAGTCACAATGAGCAGTTCTTC. Translation: CASSGSGSHNEQFF.

The J gene is TRBJ2-1, the V gene TRBV5-1; 9 nucleotides agree with TRBD1. CDR1 SGHRS and CDR2 YFSETQ come from the germline V gene. The CDR3 is 17 amino acids. The V and J ends lost 0 bases and 6 bases, in that order; junction bases with no gene match: 10. The CDR3 protein is CASSLVVTGTGSNEQFF. CDR3 DNA sequence: TGCGCCAGCAGCTTGGTGGTTACCGGGACAGGGTCCAATGAGCAGTTCTTC.

The chain has TRBV7-2 and TRBJ2-1; D possibly corresponds to TRBD2 (5 bases). Germline CDR1 and CDR2: SGHTA and FQGNSA. CDR3 size: 14 residues. Trimming shortened V by 5 bases and J by 3 bases, and 11 bases separated the two germline ends. The CDR3 region has the DNA TGTGCCAGCAGCCCCCAAACTAGCTACAATGAGCAGTTCTTC. Encoded protein: CASSPQTSYNEQFF.

The chain uses TRBV4-1 and TRBJ1-1; 9 positions agree with TRBD1. There are 14 residues in the CDR3. V dropped 3 bases and J dropped 9; count of bases not matched to a gene: 8. Germline V gives CDR1 MGHRA, CDR2 YSYEKL. The CDR3 here is CASSQDRGEEKAFF. The CDR3 region has the DNA TGCGCCAGCAGCCAGGACAGGGGAGAAGAGAAAGCTTTCTTT.

This clone was detected only once. The chain employs TRBV10-1 and TRBJ2-7, with TRBD2 matching 7 bases. CDR1 and CDR2 (germline): WNHNN, SYGVQD (reference sequence). The J segment lost 2 bases and the V segment lost 2 bases, leaving 6 bases of the junction unmatched. This CDR3 is built from 15 residues. The chain's CDR3 is CASSEAGVLTYEQYF. Written as DNA, the CDR3 is TGCGCCAGCAGTGAGGCGGGGGTCCTTACCTACGAGCAGTACTTC.

The chain couples TRBV6-5 to TRBJ2-7, with TRBD2 matching over 7 bases. The CDR3 covers 14 residues. Germline trimming cut 10 bases from V and 3 bases from J; bases unmatched to any gene: 12. Germline loops: CDR1 MNHEY, CDR2 SVGAGI. The CDR3 reads CATKTGLRNYEQYF. CDR3 DNA sequence: TGTGCCACCAAGACGGGACTACGCAACTACGAGCAGTACTTC.

The rearrangement links TRBV5-8 to TRBJ1-6; D is unresolved. Germline V gene sequence: CDR1 SGHTS, CDR2 YDEGEE. The CDR3 consists of 18 residues. Trimming left V 4 bases short and J 0 bases short, with 17 bases between. The CDR3 is CASSLERTGSSYNSPLHF. The CDR3 DNA follows: TGTGCCAGCAGCCTCGAACGGACGGGGAGCTCCTATAATTCACCCCTCCACTTT.

The chain couples TRBV27 to TRBJ1-5, with 8 nucleotides matching TRBD1. Germline V gene sequence: CDR1 MNHEY, CDR2 SMNVEV (reference sequence). The CDR3 runs to 17 residues. The V gene end was trimmed by 5 bases and the J gene end by 2 bases; junction bases not matched to a gene: 11. Written as DNA, the CDR3 is TGTGCCAGCAGTCCGCCCCCCAGGGGGCACGGCAATCAGCCCCAGCATTTT. Translation gives CASSPPPRGHGNQPQHF.

The gene calls are TRBV29-1 and TRBJ2-2; 11 bases are a match to TRBD2. The CDR3 sequence is 17 residues long. Trimming removed 7 bases from V and 5 bases from J; junction bases left unmatched: 15. Per germline, CDR1 SQVTM and CDR2 ANQGSEA. CDR3 bases: TGCAGCGCAGAATTCACTAGCGGGAGCGGAGGGACCGGGGAGCTGTTTTTT. Protein sequence: CSAEFTSGSGGTGELFF.

A note on this clone: Its ends do not fully match the called genes, so a read error is possible. This chain joins TRBV7-7 and TRBJ2-1, with 7 bases fitting TRBD2. This CDR3 contains 15 residues. Germline V gene sequence: CDR1 SSHAT, CDR2 FNYEAQ (reference sequence). In DNA, the CDR3 is TGTGCTAGCAGCTCGGGACTAACAGTCTACAATGAGCAGTTCTTC. It is translated as CASSSGLTVYNEQFF.

The chain is built from TRBV27 and TRBJ2-2, with D possibly matching TRBD1 (5 bases). V was clipped by 2 bases and J by 5 bases, with 9 bases between them. Germline CDR1 reads MNHEY; CDR2 reads SMNVEV (reference sequence). The CDR3 consists of 14 residues. The DNA of the CDR3 is TGTGCCAGCAGTTTAAGGACAAAAACCGGGGAGCTGTTTTTT. It yields the protein CASSLRTKTGELFF.

This clone was picked up a small number of times. The CDR3 spells CASSATGEKLFF. For the CDR3, the DNA is TGTGCCAGCAGCGCGACAGGCGAAAAACTGTTTTTT. The chain links TRBV12-3 or TRBV12-4 to TRBJ1-4; tentatively, D is TRBD1 (6 bases). The V gene lost 6 bases and the J gene lost 8 bases, with 10 bases spanning the gap. The CDR3 covers 12 residues.

The V and J genes are TRBV27 and TRBJ2-1, with a possible D match to TRBD1 (6 bases). Trimming removed 5 bases at V and 2 bases at J, with 13 bases between. The CDR3 has 15 residues. Germline CDR1 MNHEY, CDR2 SMNVEV (reference sequence). The CDR3, as DNA: TGTGCCAGCAGTCCAACAGGGCCAGCCTACAATGAGCAGTTCTTC. It codes for CASSPTGPAYNEQFF.

V usage is TRBV21-1 and J usage is TRBJ1-1. TRBV21-1 is a documented pseudogene. The CDR3 consists of 13 residues. CDR3: CASIVRSSTEAFF. Here the CDR3 DNA reads TGTGCCAGCATTGTACGGAGTTCAACTGAAGCTTTCTTT.

The CDR3 reads CSVERQGGNEQYF. CDR3 coding DNA: TGCAGCGTTGAGCGTCAGGGAGGAAACGAGCAGTACTTC. The chain has TRBV29-1 and TRBJ2-7, with D perhaps matching TRBD2 (6 bases). The CDR3 is 13 residues long. Trimming left V 3 bases short and J 5 bases short, with 14 bases between. Germline CDR1 SQVTM, CDR2 ANQGSEA.

The CDR3, as DNA: TGTGCCAGCTCGCTACCTGCAACTAATGAAAAACTGTTTTTT. Protein: CASSLPATNEKLFF. J is TRBJ1-4 and V is TRBV18; no clear D gene. The CDR3 loop spans 14 amino acids. Trimming stripped 6 bases from V and 0 bases from J, with 8 bases between. Per the germline V gene, CDR1 is KGHSH and CDR2 is LQKENI.

This clone was observed a few times. The V and J genes are TRBV6-4 and TRBJ2-1; TRBD1 might be the D (5 bases). Trimming shortened V by 2 bases and J by 1 base, and 9 bases separated the two germline ends. The CDR3 has 15 residues. The germline V gene has CDR1 MRHNA and CDR2 SNTAGT. CDR3 amino acids: CASSDGAGSYNEQFF. In DNA form, the CDR3 reads TGTGCCAGCAGTGACGGGGCTGGATCCTACAATGAGCAGTTCTTC.

The genes are TRBV24-1 and TRBJ2-1; 8 nucleotides align to TRBD1. The junction had 5 bases not matched to a gene; V was cut back by 5 bases and J by 6 bases. Looked up from germline, CDR1 is KGHDR and CDR2 is SFDVKD. The CDR3 extends over 14 amino acids. The DNA of the CDR3 is TGTGCCACCAGTGCCCTGACAGGGGTCAATGAGCAGTTCTTC. Protein product: CATSALTGVNEQFF.

The rearrangement links TRBV15 to TRBJ2-2; TRBD1 matches 10 bases. Germline values: CDR1 LNHNV, CDR2 YYDKDF (reference sequence). CDR3 length: 14 amino acids. The junction had 4 bases not matched to a gene; V was cut back by 5 bases and J by 7 bases. The CDR3 DNA follows: TGTGCCACCAGCGTGCGGACAGGGGGCGGGGAGCTGTTTTTT. This translates into CATSVRTGGGELFF.

The chain uses TRBV5-1 and TRBJ2-7; 10 nucleotides align to TRBD1. This CDR3 region has 13 residues. CDR1 and CDR2 from the germline V gene are SGHRS and YFSETQ. V shed 4 bases, J shed 7 bases, and the junction held 5 bases outside the gene matches. CDR3 sequence: CASSQGTGEEQYF. The CDR3 DNA is TGCGCCAGCAGCCAGGGGACAGGGGAAGAGCAGTACTTC.

The J gene is TRBJ2-3, the V gene TRBV7-2; 7 bases are shared with TRBD1. The CDR3 covers 14 residues. V lost 10 bases and J lost 1; bases outside the gene matches: 8. Germline values: CDR1 SGHTA, CDR2 FQGNSA. The CDR3 nucleotides are TGTGCCACCCGACAGGGATGGGGCACAGATACGCAGTATTTT. This codes for CATRQGWGTDTQYF.

J is TRBJ2-7 and V is TRBV27; no firm D call. The CDR3 spans 12 residues. The germline V and J ends were trimmed by 0 bases and 3 bases, with 3 bases remaining between them. The germline V gene encodes CDR1 MNHEY and CDR2 SMNVEV (reference sequence). The CDR3 DNA follows: TGTGCCAGCAGTTTATCCTACTACGAGCAGTACTTC. Residues: CASSLSYYEQYF.

The V gene is TRBV5-5, the J gene TRBJ1-5; unclear D gene. Trimming took off 0 bases at V and 1 base at J, with 8 bases between the two ends. The CDR3 runs to 15 residues. From germline, CDR1 is SGHKS and CDR2 YYEKEE (reference sequence). In DNA, the CDR3 is TGTGCCAGCAGCTTGGACAGATTAAGCAATCAGCCCCAGCATTTT. Encoded protein: CASSLDRLSNQPQHF.

The rearrangement joins TRBV9 to TRBJ1-2; no definite D call. The germline V gene encodes CDR1 SGDLS and CDR2 YYNGEE. This CDR3 is 14 amino acids long. The germline V and J ends were trimmed by 4 bases and 5 bases, with 15 bases remaining between them. CDR3 DNA: TGTGCCAGCAGCTCAAGCCGAGTTAATTATGGCTACACCTTC. As protein: CASSSSRVNYGYTF.

J is TRBJ2-5 and V is TRBV19; 11 nucleotides agree with TRBD2. The CDR3 consists of 21 residues. Germline lookup yields CDR1 LNHDA and CDR2 SQIVND (reference sequence). V dropped 3 bases and J dropped 3; count of bases not matched to a gene: 21. The CDR3 region has the DNA TGTGCCAGTAGTATGAAGCGGCTAGCGGGAGGCCCAGGGTTGGAGAAAGAGACCCAGTACTTC. Its protein is CASSMKRLAGGPGLEKETQYF. The full variable domain, with the rest looked up from reference TRBV19 and TRBJ2-5, is DGGITQSPKYLFRKEGQNVTLSCEQNLNHDAMYWYRQDPGQGLRLIYYSQIVNDFQKGDIAEGYSVSREKKESFPLTVTSAQKNPTAFYLCASSMKRLAGGPGLEKETQYFGPGTRLLVL.

The CDR3 nucleotides are TGTGCCAGCAGTGGGTTTGACAGTCCAAAAGAGACCCAGTACTTC. Translated, it gives CASSGFDSPKETQYF. The gene calls are TRBV25-1 and TRBJ2-5; the D gene is possibly TRBD1 (5 bases). Trimming left V 4 bases short and J 3 bases short, with 15 bases between. The CDR3 totals 15 residues. Germline V CDR1 and CDR2: MGHDK, SYGVNS.

This chain connects TRBV5-1 to TRBJ1-2; 10 bases are a match to TRBD1. The junction had 5 bases not matched to a gene; V was cut back by 3 bases and J by 3 bases. The CDR3 contains 15 residues. CDR1 SGHRS and CDR2 YFSETQ come from the germline V gene. CDR3 sequence: CASSWGDRGDYGYTF. CDR3 DNA: TGCGCCAGCAGCTGGGGGGACAGGGGCGACTATGGCTACACCTTC.